What follows are 20 T cell receptor beta chains derived from one specimen sequenced in a study of early T cells in non-severe SARS-CoV-2 infection. TCRdb called the 5' RACE reads again in MiXCR, with one record for every CDR3 protein. The top ten clones hold roughly 7% of a sample with 85,000 to 90,000 distinct CDR3 sequences, 13% to 15% of them seen once. Specimen: whole blood. The receptors here all came from an adult who was a healthcare worker with PCR-confirmed SARS-CoV-2 infection or an uninfected control (not recorded which).

This clonotype has a handful of counts. Here the CDR3 DNA reads TGTGCCAGCAGCTTAGCGCGGTCGGCGGAAGCTTTCTTT. It yields the protein CASSLARSAEAFF. The chain combines TRBV7-6 with TRBJ1-1; no firm D call. Germline assignment: CDR1 SGHVS and CDR2 FNYEAQ. The CDR3 length is 13 residues. Deletions cut 0 bases from V and 8 bases from J, with 10 bases between.

This clonotype was picked up a small number of times. This chain links TRBV19 with TRBJ1-2; D is perhaps TRBD1 (5 bases). Trimming shortened V by 3 bases and J by 5 bases, and 7 bases separated the two germline ends. The germline V gene has CDR1 LNHDA and CDR2 SQIVND (reference sequence). CDR3 size: 12 residues. The CDR3 sequence is CASSMGTYGYTF. CDR3 coding DNA: TGTGCCAGTAGTATGGGGACTTATGGCTACACCTTC.

This clonotype was recorded at least ten times. This chain connects TRBV7-9 to TRBJ2-3; no definite D call. Deletions cut 9 bases from V and 6 bases from J, with 13 bases between. Germline V gene data show CDR1 as SEHNR and CDR2 as FQNEAQ (reference sequence). This CDR3 comprises 12 residues. The CDR3 spells CASEESGDTQYF. CDR3 in DNA: TGTGCCAGTGAGGAATCAGGCGATACGCAGTATTTT.

This clonotype was recorded at least ten times. The chain has TRBV5-1 and TRBJ2-4; possible D gene TRBD1, 6 bases. This CDR3 spans 16 amino acids. V was shortened by 0 bases and J by 8 bases, with 18 bases between the two germline ends. CDR1 is SGHRS and CDR2 is YFSETQ in the germline V gene. The CDR3 loop is CASSLADGQRVDIQYF. The CDR3 nucleotides are TGCGCCAGCAGCTTGGCCGACGGACAGAGGGTTGACATTCAGTACTTC.

In its sample, this clonotype was seen a few times. The gene calls are TRBV11-2 and TRBJ2-1; D gene ambiguous. The length of the CDR3 is 12 residues. Germline V gives CDR1 SGHAT, CDR2 FQNNGV. Trimming shortened V by 1 base and J by 7 bases, and 5 bases separated the two germline ends. The CDR3 sequence: CASSLGRNEQFF. The DNA for the CDR3 is TGTGCCAGCAGCTTAGGACGGAATGAGCAGTTCTTC.

The sample holds many counts of this clonotype. The CDR3 reads CASSPGLSKNIQYF. CDR3 nucleotide sequence: TGCGCCAGCAGCCCGGGATTGAGCAAAAACATTCAGTACTTC. The rearrangement uses TRBV5-1 and TRBJ2-4; D is perhaps TRBD2 (5 bases). Trimming shortened V by 4 bases and J by 3 bases, and 11 bases separated the two germline ends. Per the germline V gene, CDR1 is SGHRS and CDR2 is YFSETQ. CDR3 length equals 14 residues.

This clonotype was counted a few times. V gene TRBV10-3 combines with J gene TRBJ2-5, with D perhaps TRBD1 (6 bases). The CDR3 has 14 residues. Trimming removed 3 bases at V and 5 bases at J, with 13 bases between. CDR1 and CDR2 (germline): ENHRY, SYGVKD. For the CDR3, the DNA is TGTGCCATCAGTGACCTTACAGGGCGGGAGACCCAGTACTTC. Protein product: CAISDLTGRETQYF.

This clonotype has only a few counts. The chain recombines TRBV18 with TRBJ1-4; the match to TRBD1 covers 9 bases. The V segment lost 5 bases and the J segment 7 bases; nucleotides outside the gene matches: 5. In germline, CDR1 is KGHSH, CDR2 LQKENI. The CDR3 is 14 amino acids. The CDR3, as DNA: TGTGCCAGCTCAGGACAGGGGAAAGGTGAAAAACTGTTTTTT. It is translated as CASSGQGKGEKLFF.

This clonotype was counted a few times. The chain has TRBV20-1 and TRBJ2-7, with 9 bases identical to TRBD2. V shed 4 bases and J 0 bases; nucleotides not matched to a gene: 7. The germline V gene has CDR1 DFQATT and CDR2 SNEGSKA (reference sequence). The CDR3 has 15 amino acids. The DNA of the CDR3 is TGCAGTGCTACCCCGGGACTAGCCAGCTCCTACGAGCAGTACTTC. Translated: CSATPGLASSYEQYF.

This clonotype occurred a few times. The chain uses TRBV2 and TRBJ2-5, with 7 positions matching TRBD1. Germline V gene data show CDR1 as SNHLY and CDR2 as FYNNEI. Trimming cost V 4 bases and J 1 base; bases outside gene matches: 12. This CDR3 region has 17 residues. CDR3 nucleotide sequence: TGTGCCAGCAGTGGAACTCTGGGACAGCCTCTCCAAGAGACCCAGTACTTC. It yields the protein CASSGTLGQPLQETQYF.

V and J are TRBV30 and TRBJ2-5; maybe TRBD2 (6 bases). V lost 0 bases, J lost 5 bases, and 13 bases lay in between. Per germline, CDR1 GTSNPN and CDR2 SVGIG (reference sequence). There are 14 residues in the CDR3. In DNA form, the CDR3 reads TGTGCCTGGAGTGTGGTGGTAGGGAGGGAGACCCAGTACTTC. Protein: CAWSVVVGRETQYF.

This clonotype was seen at least ten times. The V call is TRBV29-1, the J call TRBJ2-3, with 13 bases that match TRBD2. With 1 base clipped from V and 1 base from J, the junction kept 11 bases outside the gene matches. CDR3 length: 19 amino acids. From germline, CDR1 is SQVTM and CDR2 ANQGSEA. The CDR3 is CSVEGTSGRVATGTDTQYF. CDR3 bases: TGCAGCGTTGAAGGGACTAGCGGGAGAGTCGCAACGGGCACAGATACGCAGTATTTT.

The V gene is TRBV20-1, the J gene TRBJ1-1, with 7 bases fitting TRBD1. Germline-derived CDR1 and CDR2 are DFQATT and SNEGSKA (reference sequence). V lost 0 bases to trimming and J lost 1 base; unmatched junction nucleotides: 8. The length of the CDR3 is 16 residues. The CDR3: CSARDRVGGQNTEAFF. The DNA of the CDR3 is TGCAGTGCTAGAGATCGCGTAGGGGGCCAGAACACTGAAGCTTTCTTT.

This clonotype is termed medium-sized (0.01 to 0.1%). The chain employs TRBV2 and TRBJ2-7, with D tentatively TRBD1 or TRBD2 (5 bases each). Trimming took 6 bases from V and 2 from J, leaving 14 bases between them. The CDR3 runs 14 residues. Germline values: CDR1 SNHLY, CDR2 FYNNEI. Here the CDR3 DNA reads TGTGCCAGCAGCCCCAGCCGGGGCCCCTACGAGCAGTACTTC. It codes for CASSPSRGPYEQYF. Based on the CDR3 plus reference TRBV2 and TRBJ2-7, the full variable domain is EPEVTQTPSHQVTQMGQEVILRCVPISNHLYFYWYRQILGQKVEFLVSFYNNEISEKSEIFDDQFSVERPDGSNFTLKIRSTKLEDSAMYFCASSPSRGPYEQYFGPGTRLTVT.

V and J are TRBV20-1 and TRBJ2-3, with D possibly being TRBD1 (6 bases). CDR1 is DFQATT and CDR2 is SNEGSKA in the germline V gene (reference sequence). There are 16 residues in the CDR3. The V end was cut by 2 bases, the J end by 1 base, with 16 bases between. The CDR3 spells CSARQFTGFGTDTQYF. CDR3 DNA: TGCAGTGCTAGACAATTTACAGGGTTCGGCACAGATACGCAGTATTTT.

A few counts support this clonotype. The chain carries TRBV7-6 and TRBJ1-1; D is uncertain. This CDR3 contains 15 residues. The ends were cut back, 4 bases at V and 4 bases at J, with 16 bases in the middle. From germline, CDR1 is SGHVS and CDR2 FNYEAQ. The CDR3 loop is CASSSQVGFLTEAFF. CDR3 coding DNA: TGTGCCAGCAGCTCGCAGGTTGGATTCCTCACTGAAGCTTTCTTT.

The J gene is TRBJ2-1, the V gene TRBV12-5; D is possibly TRBD1 (6 bases). The germline V gene has CDR1 LGHNT and CDR2 FRNRAP. Trimming took 6 bases from V and 2 from J, leaving 8 bases between them. There are 13 residues in the CDR3. The CDR3 region has the DNA TGTGCTAGTGGAGGGACACCCTACAATGAGCAGTTCTTC. It translates to CASGGTPYNEQFF.

The chain has TRBV24-1 and TRBJ2-1; tentative D call: TRBD2 (5 bases). V dropped 1 base and J dropped 7 bases, with 10 bases sitting between them. This CDR3 spans 14 amino acids. The V gene's germline CDR1 is KGHDR and CDR2 SFDVKD. CDR3: CATSDLTSSNEQFF. The CDR3 DNA reads as TGTGCCACCAGTGATTTAACTAGTAGTAATGAGCAGTTCTTC.

J is TRBJ2-7 and V is TRBV6-2 or TRBV6-3; tentatively, D is TRBD1 or TRBD2 (5 bases each). The CDR3 consists of 15 residues. Germline V gives CDR1 MNHEY, CDR2 SVGEGT. With 2 bases removed from V and 6 bases from J, the gap between germline ends came to 17 bases. The CDR3 DNA reads as TGTGCCAGCAGTTACATCCCGGGACCCAAGGCCGAGCAGTACTTC. The encoded protein is CASSYIPGPKAEQYF.

This clonotype was counted between two and nine times. The chain has TRBV5-4 and TRBJ2-1; TRBD2 matches at 9 bases. Germline V gives CDR1 SGHNT, CDR2 YYREEE (reference sequence). The CDR3 is 18 residues long. The ends lost 4 bases at V and 2 bases at J; junction bases unmatched: 13. CDR3 in DNA: TGTGCCAGCAGCCTGGGGCCGAGTAGCGGGAGAGCCTACAATGAGCAGTTCTTC. Translating it yields CASSLGPSSGRAYNEQFF. The whole variable domain, remainder taken from reference TRBV5-4 and TRBJ2-1, is ETGVTQSPTHLIKTRGQQVTLRCSSQSGHNTVSWYQQALGQGPQFIFQYYREEENGRGNFPPRFSGLQFPNYSSELNVNALELDDSALYLCASSLGPSSGRAYNEQFFGPGTRLTVL.